A selection of T cell receptor beta chains follows, all from one sample in a study of Ad26.COV2.S vaccination and SARS-CoV-2 variants. Sequenced by immunoSEQ multiplex PCR; TCRdb stores in-frame clones only, minus some. The sample carries over 400,000 clones, approximately 90% recorded once. Sequenced material: peripheral blood, taken in a trial of Ad26.COV2.S vaccine versus placebo. The receptors come from a person aged 18-65 years who received the Ad26.COV2.S COVID-19 vaccine or a placebo. CDR3s include the opening cysteine and the closing phenylalanine or tryptophan. Each record gives: J gene, D gene, V gene, clone size, CDR3 protein, CDR3 DNA. A D gene is named only where the DNA matches it firmly. Expanded clones are given a class, and other clones once, few, many or no size at all.

TRBJ2-2,.,TRBV3-1/TRBV3-2,.,CASSIGSTGELFF,TGTGCCAGCAGTATAGGGAGCACCGGGGAGCTGTTTTTT
TRBJ1-6,.,TRBV4-1,.,CASSRQSRSYNSPLHF,TGCGCCAGCAGCCGACAGTCCCGCTCCTATAATTCACCCCTCCACTTT
TRBJ2-1,.,TRBV27,.,CASSFIQGYEQFF,TGTGCCAGCAGTTTTATACAGGGTTATGAGCAGTTCTTC
TRBJ1-1,.,TRBV19,.,CASSWQINTEAFF,TGTGCCAGTAGTTGGCAGATCAACACTGAAGCTTTCTTT
TRBJ2-3,TRBD2,TRBV30,.,CAWSFVGGVLGTDTQYF,TGTGCCTGGAGTTTCGTCGGGGGGGTCCTGGGCACAGATACGCAGTATTTT
TRBJ2-7,.,TRBV29-1,.,CSVVREDRYEQYF,TGCAGCGTTGTCCGGGAAGATCGGTACGAGCAGTACTTC
TRBJ1-1,.,TRBV12-3/TRBV12-4,.,CASSPGVVGEAFF,TGTGCCAGCAGCCCCGGGGTGGTTGGTGAAGCTTTCTTT
TRBJ1-5,.,TRBV27,.,CASRSLVYSNQPQHF,TGTGCCAGCAGAAGCCTTGTTTATAGCAATCAGCCCCAGCATTTT
TRBJ2-1,TRBD2,TRBV5-4,.,CASSWGLADEQFF,TGTGCCAGCAGCTGGGGACTAGCGGATGAGCAGTTCTTC
TRBJ1-1,.,TRBV11-2,.,CASSLGRREAHPEAFF,TGTGCCAGCAGCTTAGGACGCAGGGAAGCACACCCTGAAGCTTTCTTT
TRBJ2-1,.,TRBV7-9,.,CASSLGATGIGEQFF,TGTGCCAGCAGCTTAGGAGCAACAGGGATAGGGGAGCAGTTCTTC
TRBJ1-4,TRBD1,TRBV3-1/TRBV3-2,.,CASSLIDREEKLFF,TGTGCCAGCAGCCTAATAGACAGGGAAGAAAAACTGTTTTTT
TRBJ2-6,.,TRBV28,.,CASSPLTFSGANVLTF,TGTGCCAGCAGTCCCCTGACCTTCTCTGGGGCCAACGTCCTGACTTTC
TRBJ1-1,.,TRBV5-5,once,CASSFGGNTEAFF,TGTGCCAGCAGCTTCGGCGGGAACACTGAAGCTTTCTTT
TRBJ2-3,.,TRBV12-3/TRBV12-4,.,CASSLYLGTQYF,TGTGCCAGCAGTTTATATCTAGGTACGCAGTATTTT
TRBJ2-1,TRBD2,TRBV3-1/TRBV3-2,.,CASSPPGLAGGQTWNEQFF,TGTGCCAGCAGCCCACCGGGACTAGCGGGGGGGCAGACGTGGAATGAGCAGTTCTTC
TRBJ2-5,.,TRBV6-5,.,CATTLTPDPQETQYF,TGTGCCACCACTCTAACACCCGACCCTCAAGAGACCCAGTACTTC
TRBJ2-1,TRBD2,TRBV5-5,.,CASSLVPLAGGGDEQFF,TGTGCCAGCAGCTTGGTCCCTCTAGCGGGGGGTGGCGATGAGCAGTTCTTC
TRBJ1-3,.,TRBV9,.,CASSTEGSGNTIYF,TGTGCCAGCAGCACCGAGGGTTCCGGAAACACCATATATTTT
TRBJ2-3,.,TRBV7-9,.,CASSLLGSTDTQYF,TGTGCCAGCAGCTTATTAGGGAGCACAGATACGCAGTATTTT
TRBJ2-3,TRBD2,TRBV14,.,CASSQGSGGTDTQYF,TGTGCCAGCAGCCAAGGGTCGGGGGGGACAGATACGCAGTATTTT
TRBJ1-1,TRBD1,TRBV18,.,CASSRDRSSVEAFF,TGTGCCAGCTCGAGGGACAGGTCCTCCGTCGAAGCTTTCTTT
TRBJ1-1,.,TRBV4-3,once,CASSIRLTENTEAFF,TGCGCCAGCAGCATACGCTTGACTGAGAACACTGAAGCTTTCTTT
TRBJ2-5,.,TRBV2,.,CASSPGGLETQYF,TGTGCCAGCAGCCCTGGGGGGCTTGAGACCCAGTACTTC
TRBJ1-2,TRBD1,TRBV4-2,once,CASSQDRVTNYGYTF,TGTGCCAGCAGCCAGGACAGGGTAACTAACTATGGCTACACCTTC
TRBJ1-6,.,TRBV6-2/TRBV6-3,.,CASSWGVSYNSPLHF,TGTGCCAGCAGCTGGGGGGTATCCTATAATTCACCCCTCCACTTT
TRBJ1-2,.,TRBV6-5,.,CASSRGGYGYTF,TGTGCCAGCAGCCGGGGAGGCTATGGCTACACCTTC
TRBJ2-7,TRBD2,TRBV6-5,once,CASSYSSGGWLQYF,TGTGCCAGCAGTTACTCGTCGGGGGGTTGGTTACAGTACTTC
TRBJ2-5,.,TRBV5-4,once,CASSRTRTETQYF,TGTGCCAGCAGCCGAACTAGGACAGAGACCCAGTACTTC
TRBJ1-2,.,TRBV9,.,CASSPGGIYGYTF,TGTGCCAGCAGCCCGGGAGGGATCTATGGCTACACCTTC
TRBJ2-5,.,TRBV5-8,.,CASSSSGTRQETQYF,TGTGCCAGCAGCTCGTCCGGGACACGCCAAGAGACCCAGTACTTC
TRBJ2-1,TRBD2,TRBV25-1,.,CASSARLAGGPSYQFF,TGTGCCAGCAGTGCTCGACTAGCGGGGGGGCCTTCGTATCAGTTCTTC
TRBJ2-7,TRBD1,TRBV19,.,CASSTGQGTYEQYF,TGTGCCAGTAGTACGGGACAGGGGACCTACGAGCAGTACTTC
TRBJ2-2,TRBD2,TRBV19,.,CASSRRTSSGAGELFF,TGTGCCAGTAGTCGGAGGACTAGCTCTGGTGCCGGGGAGCTGTTTTTT
TRBJ1-1,.,TRBV6-1,.,CASSEGAGVFTEAFF,TGTGCCAGCAGTGAGGGGGCAGGGGTGTTCACTGAAGCTTTCTTT
TRBJ2-7,.,TRBV19,.,CASSSSHAGPEQYF,TGTGCCAGTAGTTCGTCGCACGCGGGGCCCGAGCAGTACTTC
TRBJ1-1,.,TRBV6-1,.,CASSEGGVVEWDTEAFF,TGTGCCAGCAGTGAAGGGGGTGTTGTGGAGTGGGACACTGAAGCTTTCTTT
TRBJ2-4,.,TRBV5-4,few,CASSRSGANGAKNIQYF,TGTGCCAGCAGCAGATCCGGGGCCAATGGCGCCAAAAACATTCAGTACTTC
TRBJ2-1,.,TRBV4-1,.,CASSQGSPVHEQFF,TGCGCCAGCAGCCAAGGCTCCCCCGTACATGAGCAGTTCTTC
TRBJ1-2,.,TRBV4-3,once,CASSQAGGGGTLYGYTF,TGCGCCAGCAGCCAAGCGGGAGGTGGGGGCACACTCTATGGCTACACCTTC
TRBJ1-1,TRBD1,TRBV30,.,CAWSVFGQGNTEAFF,TGTGCCTGGAGTGTCTTCGGACAGGGGAACACTGAAGCTTTCTTT
TRBJ1-2,.,TRBV4-3,.,CASSQVPMRKGYTF,TGCGCCAGCAGCCAAGTCCCTATGCGGAAAGGCTACACCTTC
TRBJ2-3,.,TRBV5-1,.,CASSPEGRSTVLPQYF,TGCGCCAGCAGCCCGGAGGGCAGGTCTACGGTACTCCCGCAGTATTTT
TRBJ1-6,.,TRBV19,.,CASSASYSPLHF,TGTGCCAGTAGTGCCAGCTATTCACCCCTCCACTTT
TRBJ1-5,.,TRBV6-2/TRBV6-3,.,CASSRAPSNQPQHF,TGTGCCAGCAGTCGCGCCCCGAGCAATCAGCCCCAGCATTTT
TRBJ1-2,.,TRBV15,once,CATSRGGSGGYTF,TGTGCCACCAGCAGAGGAGGGTCAGGTGGCTACACCTTC
TRBJ1-4,.,TRBV7-2,.,CASSLLGTTNEKLFF,TGTGCCAGCAGCTTACTGGGGACCACTAATGAAAAACTGTTTTTT
TRBJ2-5,.,TRBV3-1/TRBV3-2,.,CASSDYEGETQYF,TGTGCCAGCAGCGATTATGAGGGTGAGACCCAGTACTTC
TRBJ1-2,TRBD1,TRBV7-2,.,CASSPRTGNINGYTF,TGTGCCAGCAGCCCAAGGACAGGGAATATTAATGGCTACACCTTC
TRBJ2-1,.,TRBV9,.,CASSGSGPPEQFF,TGTGCCAGCAGCGGTTCAGGGCCCCCTGAGCAGTTCTTC
TRBJ2-1,TRBD2,TRBV7-2,.,CASSFSSGGAGEQFF,TGTGCCAGCAGCTTCTCTAGCGGGGGGGCCGGGGAGCAGTTCTTC
TRBJ2-7,TRBD2,TRBV27,.,CASSSPSGGGNEQYF,TGTGCCAGCAGTTCTCCTAGCGGGGGGGGTAACGAGCAGTACTTC
TRBJ1-2,.,TRBV30,.,CAWSGTALVYGYTF,TGTGCCTGGAGTGGGACCGCACTTGTCTATGGCTACACCTTC
TRBJ1-2,.,TRBV7-9,.,CASSSGHGYTF,TGTGCCAGCAGCTCTGGGCATGGCTACACCTTC
TRBJ1-5,.,TRBV21-1,.,CAIGKGEYQPQHF,TGTGCCATCGGGAAAGGGGAATACCAGCCCCAGCATTTT
TRBJ2-1,TRBD2,TRBV7-6,.,CASSLAGGVYNEQFF,TGTGCCAGCAGCTTAGCCGGGGGGGTCTACAATGAGCAGTTCTTC
TRBJ2-1,.,TRBV21-1,.,CVLSSFCHNEQFF,TGTGTCCTGTCGAGTTTTTGTCACAATGAGCAGTTCTTC
TRBJ1-5,TRBD1,TRBV28,.,CASTLDRGNQPQHF,TGTGCCAGCACCCTTGACAGGGGCAATCAGCCCCAGCATTTT
TRBJ2-2,.,TRBV19,.,CASSIDTSTGELFF,TGTGCCAGTAGTATAGACACTAGCACCGGGGAGCTGTTTTTT
TRBJ1-2,.,TRBV4-1,few,CASSQERGRLIGGYTF,TGCGCCAGCAGCCAAGAGAGGGGCAGGTTGATAGGGGGCTACACCTTC